The clone carrying this T cell receptor beta chain was observed at least ten times. What it recognizes is unknown. The sample is drawn from a study of T cells in Graves' hyperthyroidism and ophthalmopathy. Study-level information: The initial diagnosis was the point when peripheral blood was collected, ahead of any treatment.

General study points: A median about 7 months before onset, the model predicted ophthalmopathy. In blood, most of the thyroid clonotypes expanded above 0.001 were also present.

The V end was cut by 6 bases, the J end by 0 bases, with 18 bases between. This CDR3 is 18 amino acids long. Germline V lookup: CDR1 MRHNA, CDR2 SNTAGT. Diagnostic decisions used clinical symptoms, serum thyroxine and TRAb, thyroid ultrasound and orbital computed tomography. Amplification of TCR beta CDR3 regions used RNA as the template. The study used the HTBI primer set for a first-round RT-PCR of the TCR CDR3. Each CDR3 protein is one row after TCRdb ran MiXCR on the multiplex PCR reads. The sample lists approximately 610,000 distinct CDR3 sequences, about 15% occurring once. The sample taken for sequencing was blood. J is TRBJ2-6 and V is TRBV6-4, with D possibly matching TRBD2 (6 bases). The TCR was taken from a woman aged 35 to 49 with Graves' ophthalmopathy. The CDR3 sequence is CASRDRGTWDSGANVLTF. The CDR3 bases are TGTGCCAGCAGAGACCGGGGGACTTGGGACTCTGGGGCCAACGTCCTGACTTTC.